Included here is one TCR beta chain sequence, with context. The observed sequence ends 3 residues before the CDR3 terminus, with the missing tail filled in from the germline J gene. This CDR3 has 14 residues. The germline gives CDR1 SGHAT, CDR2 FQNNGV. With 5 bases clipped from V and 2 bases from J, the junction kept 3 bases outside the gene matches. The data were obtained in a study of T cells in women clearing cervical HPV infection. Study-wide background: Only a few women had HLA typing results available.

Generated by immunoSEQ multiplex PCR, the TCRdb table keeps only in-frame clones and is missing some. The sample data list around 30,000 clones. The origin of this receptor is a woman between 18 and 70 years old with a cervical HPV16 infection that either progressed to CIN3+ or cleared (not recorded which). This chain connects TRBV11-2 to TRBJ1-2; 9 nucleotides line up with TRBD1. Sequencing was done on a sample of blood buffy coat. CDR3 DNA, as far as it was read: TGTGCCAGCAGCCCGGGGACAGGGAACTATGGC. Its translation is CASSPGTGNYG. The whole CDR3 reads CASSPGTGNYGYTF.